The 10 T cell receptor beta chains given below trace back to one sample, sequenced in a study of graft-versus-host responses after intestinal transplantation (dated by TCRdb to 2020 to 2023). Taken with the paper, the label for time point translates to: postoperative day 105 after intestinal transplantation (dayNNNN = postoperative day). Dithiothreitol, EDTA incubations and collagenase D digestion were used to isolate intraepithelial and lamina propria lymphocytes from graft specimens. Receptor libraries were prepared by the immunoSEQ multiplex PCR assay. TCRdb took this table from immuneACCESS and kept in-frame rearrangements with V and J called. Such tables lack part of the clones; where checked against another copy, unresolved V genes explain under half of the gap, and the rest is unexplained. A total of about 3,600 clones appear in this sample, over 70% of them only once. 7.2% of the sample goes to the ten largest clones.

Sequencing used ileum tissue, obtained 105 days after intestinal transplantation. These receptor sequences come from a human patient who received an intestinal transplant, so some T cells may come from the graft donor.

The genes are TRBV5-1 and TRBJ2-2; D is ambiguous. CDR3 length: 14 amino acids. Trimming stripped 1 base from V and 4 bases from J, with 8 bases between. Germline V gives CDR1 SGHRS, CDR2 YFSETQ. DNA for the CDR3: TGCGCCAGCAGCTTGAGCGAGACCACCGGGGAGCTGTTTTTT. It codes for CASSLSETTGELFF.

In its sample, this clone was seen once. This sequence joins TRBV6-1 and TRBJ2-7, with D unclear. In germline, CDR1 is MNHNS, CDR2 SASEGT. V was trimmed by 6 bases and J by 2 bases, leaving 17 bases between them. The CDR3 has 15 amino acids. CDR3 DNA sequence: TGTGCCAGCAGGCAAACCGGGTCTGATGCCTACGAGCAGTACTTC. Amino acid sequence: CASRQTGSDAYEQYF.

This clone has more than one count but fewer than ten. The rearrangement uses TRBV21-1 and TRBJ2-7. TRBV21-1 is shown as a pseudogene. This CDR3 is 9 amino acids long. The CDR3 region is CAMDYEQYF. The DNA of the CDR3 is TGTGCCATGGATTACGAGCAGTACTTC.

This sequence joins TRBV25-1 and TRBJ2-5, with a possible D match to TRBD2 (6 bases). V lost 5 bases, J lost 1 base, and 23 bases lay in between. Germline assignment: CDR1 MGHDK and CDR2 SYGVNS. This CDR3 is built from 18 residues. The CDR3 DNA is TGTGCCAGCAGTACCCGGGGTCTGAGGCAGGAGGGCCAAGAGACCCAGTACTTC. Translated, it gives CASSTRGLRQEGQETQYF.

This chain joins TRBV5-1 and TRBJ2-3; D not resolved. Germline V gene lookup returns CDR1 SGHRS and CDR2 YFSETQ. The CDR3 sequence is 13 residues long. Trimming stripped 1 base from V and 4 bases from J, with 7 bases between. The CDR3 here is CASSLYASDTQYF. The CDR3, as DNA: TGCGCCAGCAGCTTGTACGCGTCAGATACGCAGTATTTT.

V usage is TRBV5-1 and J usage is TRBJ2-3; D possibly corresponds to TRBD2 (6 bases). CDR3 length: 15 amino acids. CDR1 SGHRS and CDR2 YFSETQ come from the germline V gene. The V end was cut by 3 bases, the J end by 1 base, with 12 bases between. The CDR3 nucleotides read TGCGCCAGCAGCTCCGCTAGCGACCGCACAGATACGCAGTATTTT. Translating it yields CASSSASDRTDTQYF.

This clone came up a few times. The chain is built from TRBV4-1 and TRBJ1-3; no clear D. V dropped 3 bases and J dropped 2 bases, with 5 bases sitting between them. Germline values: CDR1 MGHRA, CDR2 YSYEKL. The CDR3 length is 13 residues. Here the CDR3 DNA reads TGCGCCAGCAGCCACGGGACTGGAAACACCATATATTTT. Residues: CASSHGTGNTIYF.

The CDR3 sequence: CASSPFPRVGYGYTF. DNA of the CDR3: TGTGCCAGCTCACCATTCCCCAGGGTGGGCTATGGCTACACCTTC. The chain links TRBV18 to TRBJ1-2; tentative D call: TRBD1 (5 bases). V lost 2 bases and J lost 4, with 14 bases in between. CDR1 is KGHSH, CDR2 LQKENI, per germline. This CDR3 contains 15 residues.

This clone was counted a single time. The CDR3 reads CASSSASAPGANVLTF. CDR3 nucleotide sequence: TGTGCCAGCAGTTCCGCCTCAGCCCCTGGGGCCAACGTCCTGACTTTC. The chain joins TRBV27 to TRBJ2-6; D not certain. V was shortened by 4 bases and J by 2 bases, with 12 bases between the two germline ends. The CDR3 runs 16 residues. In germline, CDR1 is MNHEY, CDR2 SMNVEV (reference sequence).

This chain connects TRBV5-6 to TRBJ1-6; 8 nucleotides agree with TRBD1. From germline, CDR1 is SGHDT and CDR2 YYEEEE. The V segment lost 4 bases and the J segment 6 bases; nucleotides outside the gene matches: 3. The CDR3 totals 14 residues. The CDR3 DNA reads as TGTGCCAGCAGCATTGGACAGGGTAATTCACCCCTCCACTTT. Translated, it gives CASSIGQGNSPLHF.